This T cell receptor (beta chain) comes out of a study of cytomegalovirus exposure and HLA in healthy donors. Amplification used 60 Vbeta primers and 13 Jbeta primers. Sequencing was performed with immunoSEQ multiplex PCR; in TCRdb, only in-frame clones are kept and a portion is missing. The data hold approximately 110,000 clones, with under 85% observed a single time. Material for sequencing was PBMCs. The TCR originated in a man younger than 40 in good health and CMV-seronegative.

In nucleotides, the CDR3 is TGTGCCAGCAGTTTTGGTACAACAGGGTCAGAGACCCAGTACTTC. Translation gives CASSFGTTGSETQYF. V and J are TRBV28 and TRBJ2-5; D might be TRBD1 (6 bases). This CDR3 comprises 15 residues. The V end was cut by 3 bases, the J end by 4 bases, with 15 bases between. Germline V gene sequence: CDR1 MDHEN, CDR2 SYDVKM.